This T cell receptor beta chain stems from a study of blood T cell repertoires in COVID-19. Donors were grouped by their self-reported clinical history. In Cohort 3, a recovered donor had either two negative PCRs, clearance, or symptom resolution. Only in-frame clones appear in the TCRdb table, and some are missing; sequencing was by immunoSEQ multiplex PCR. The sample has under 300,000 clones; around 88% are singletons. CDR1 and CDR2 (germline): SGDLS, YYNGEE. Unmatched junction bases numbered 8, after V lost 3 bases and J lost 1 base. The CDR3 covers 16 residues. The sample consisted of PBMCs or T cells enriched from blood (not recorded which). The TCR comes from a middle-aged man who had recovered from COVID-19. The V call is TRBV9, the J call TRBJ2-5; 8 positions match TRBD2. The CDR3 sequence is CASSARLAGGQETQYF. In DNA form, the CDR3 reads TGTGCCAGCAGCGCCCGATTGGCGGGGGGCCAAGAGACCCAGTACTTC.